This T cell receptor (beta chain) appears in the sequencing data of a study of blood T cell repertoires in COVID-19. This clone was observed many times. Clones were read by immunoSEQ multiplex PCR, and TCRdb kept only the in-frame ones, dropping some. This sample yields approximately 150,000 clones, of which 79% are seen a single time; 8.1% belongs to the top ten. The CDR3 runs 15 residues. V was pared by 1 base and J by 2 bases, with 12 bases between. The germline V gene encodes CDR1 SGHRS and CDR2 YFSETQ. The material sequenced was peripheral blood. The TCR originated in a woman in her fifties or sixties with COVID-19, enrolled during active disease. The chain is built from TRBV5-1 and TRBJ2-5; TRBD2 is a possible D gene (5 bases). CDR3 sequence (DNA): TGCGCCAGCAGCTTGAGGCCGGGAAGGCAAGAGACCCAGTACTTC. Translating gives CASSLRPGRQETQYF.